The rows below give T cell receptor beta chains drawn from one sample of a study of T cells in Graves' hyperthyroidism and ophthalmopathy. Each CDR3 protein gets one entry after TCRdb re-called the multiplex PCR reads with MiXCR. This sample has more than 650,000 distinct CDR3 sequences, with 12% to 15% found just once. Material for sequencing was blood. These TCRs come from a woman in her late teens or twenties with Graves' hyperthyroidism. CDR3s include the opening cysteine and the closing phenylalanine or tryptophan. A D gene is named only where the DNA matches it firmly. Clone size is given for some rows only: seen once, a few or many times, or a class if the clone is expanded.

>TRBV9|.|TRBJ1-6|TRBD1
TGTGCCAGCAGCGGACAGGGGGCAGGATCACCCCTCCACTTT
CASSGQGAGSPLHF
>TRBV20-1|many|TRBJ1-1|.
TGCACTTTCCTCAGGGCGAACACTGAAGCTTTCTTT
CTFLRANTEAFF
>TRBV15|.|TRBJ1-1|.
TGTGCCACCAGCAGAGATAGGAGCTTCACTGAAGCTTTCTTT
CATSRDRSFTEAFF
>TRBV28|many|TRBJ2-3|TRBD2
TGTGCCAGCAGTTTATTTTCGGAAGCGGGAGAAAGCACAGATACGCAGTATTTT
CASSLFSEAGESTDTQYF
>TRBV5-1|many|TRBJ2-1|.
TGCGCCAGCACAGCGAGTAAGGTGTTTAAGGATGAGCAGTTCTTC
CASTASKVFKDEQFF
>TRBV7-3|.|TRBJ2-1|TRBD2
TGTGCCAGCGGAGGGGGCAGCGGGAGGGGGAGCTCCTACAATGAGCAGTTCTTC
CASGGGSGRGSSYNEQFF
>TRBV20-1|.|TRBJ2-3|.
TGCAGTGCTAGGGATGGGACCGGTTGGGATACGCAGTATTTT
CSARDGTGWDTQYF
>TRBV2|many|TRBJ2-1|.
TGTGCCAGCTCCCTAGTAGGGGGTTCCTACAATGAGCAGTTCTTC
CASSLVGGSYNEQFF
>TRBV20-1|few|TRBJ2-7|.
TGCAGTGCTAGAAATCGGGAGAGGCCCTCCTACGAGCAGTACTTC
CSARNRERPSYEQYF
>TRBV6-1|many|TRBJ2-2|.
TGTGCCAGCCCTGAGGACGCGAACACCGGGGAGCTGTTTTTT
CASPEDANTGELFF
>TRBV4-1|few|TRBJ1-4|.
TGCGCCAGCAGCCAAGGACGGGGTTGGGTAATGTGGAGTGAAAAACTGTTTTTT
CASSQGRGWVMWSEKLFF
>TRBV7-3|.|TRBJ2-1|TRBD2
TGTGCCAGCAGCCGAAGGGGCGGGGGGGTTCTTGGGGAGCAGTTCTTC
CASSRRGGGVLGEQFF
>TRBV13|many|TRBJ2-3|TRBD2
TGTGCCAGCAGCTTAGTAGCGGGAGTCACCACAGATACGCAGTATTTT
CASSLVAGVTTDTQYF
>TRBV18|many|TRBJ2-1|.
TGTGCCAGCTCACCCCAGAGTTACAATGAGCAGTTCTTC
CASSPQSYNEQFF
>TRBV7-2|.|TRBJ2-5|.
TGTGCCAGCAGCTTAGTTATGATAGAGACCCAGTACTTC
CASSLVMIETQYF
>TRBV9|.|TRBJ2-7|TRBD2
TGTGCCAGCAGCGTAGTGGCTAGCGGGAGTTACGAGCAGTACTTC
CASSVVASGSYEQYF
>TRBV9|many|TRBJ2-5|TRBD2
TGTGCCAGCAGCGTCACAGCGGGAGGGCCCCCAGAGACCCAGTACTTC
CASSVTAGGPPETQYF
>TRBV7-2|few|TRBJ2-7|TRBD1
TGTACCAGCAGCTCCTCGGGACAGAGCTACGAGCAGTACTTC
CTSSSSGQSYEQYF
>TRBV18|many|TRBJ1-6|.
TGTGCCAGCTCACCAACCCGGGATCGATCACCCCTCCACTTT
CASSPTRDRSPLHF
>TRBV6-1|many|TRBJ2-1|.
TGTGCCGGCAGTGGGTGGCGTAGTTCCTACAATGAGCAGTTCTTC
CAGSGWRSSYNEQFF